This T cell receptor (beta chain) was obtained from a study of blood T cell repertoires in COVID-19 (TCRdb year 2020). About the full investigation: Recovered participants in ImmuneRACE Cohort 3 were defined as having two consecutive negative NP/OP PCR tests, clearance from a healthcare professional, or resolution of symptoms. The sample metadata nearly always contained a de-identified subject ID, COVID-19 status, age in years and sex. The repertoires were released in a freely available public database meant as a resource for research on the immune response to SARS-CoV-2. Collaborator samples came from the United States, Italy and Spain and covered acute and convalescent phases of COVID-19. The samples were drawn from two sources: the first 160 participants of the ongoing ImmuneRACE study, and 1,254 subjects contributed by 6 global collaborators. The material from the prospective study consisted of cDNA or gDNA derived from T cells, B-cell-depleted T cells, or PBMCs. The dataset comprised deeply sampled blood TCRbeta repertoires from subjects exposed to, actively infected with, or recovered from COVID-19. Where available, HLA class I and class II types were taken from metadata supplied by the sample provider and were not determined by assay-based typing.

TCRbeta CDR3 regions were amplified from genomic DNA using the immunoSEQ Assay, a bias-controlled multiplex PCR. Under the source paper's analysis protocol: The number of nucleated cells in each sample was estimated by amplification of reference gene primers within the assay. To quantify the absolute abundance of each unique TCRbeta CDR3 rearrangement, sequence reads were collapsed and filtered. For each sample, productive Simpson clonality was calculated as the square root of Simpson's diversity index over productive rearrangements. The table was pulled from immuneACCESS by TCRdb, which kept in-frame rearrangements only. Such tables lose some clones; where checked, under half of the loss comes from unresolved V genes, and the rest has no known cause. That table furnishes V, J and clone size, whereas the DNA furnished D and trimming. The table for this sample lists 120,000 to 150,000 clones; over 75% of them were counted only once. Roughly 3.9% of the sample rests with the top ten.

Based on the germline V gene (reference sequence), the CDR1 and CDR2 sequences are LGHDT and YNNKEL. The trim is 1 base for V and 1 base for J, with a gap of 8 bases between the germline ends. The CDR3 has 14 amino acids, counting the end cysteine and phenylalanine. The only DNA kept is the CDR3, 42 bases in frame from the first base. Concerning this clone: It has no known antigen specificity. One base away there is no much larger clone; base qualities are not given.

Findings and caveats that apply to the study as a whole: Clinical and demographic metadata were provided uncurated, with the amount varying by source and participant.

Participants in the prospective study were aged roughly 18 to 89 years, lived in under 30 United States geographic areas, and enrolled through a virtual design. In the prospective study, participants were assigned to cohorts based on the clinical history participants reported in a screening survey and a study questionnaire. Each participant in the prospective study had whole blood, serum and a nasopharyngeal or oropharyngeal swab collected by mobile phlebotomists. Additional blood draws and questionnaires over an approximately two-month period could optionally be provided by prospective study participants. Before DNA extraction, blood samples from the prospective study were shipped at room temperature or frozen.

This clonotype was sampled from a man aged 50 or older in a cohort exposed to, infected with or recovered from COVID-19 (not recorded which). The sequence links TRBV3-1 (or the pseudogene TRBV3-2) to TRBJ2-7; TRBD2 might be the D gene, on 5 matching bases. Material for sequencing was PBMCs or T cells enriched from blood (not recorded which). DNA sequence: TGTGCCAGCAGCCAAGGAGGGCATTCCTACGAGCAGTACTTC. It translates as CASSQGGHSYEQYF.